This T cell receptor beta chain came from a study of T cell repertoires in cytomegalovirus infection. The V and J ends lost 5 bases and 1 base respectively, with 11 bases between them. The germline CDR1 and CDR2 sequences are SGHTA and FQGNSA. The CDR3 covers 14 residues. TCRdb independently ran MiXCR on the reads; one entry per CDR3 protein. This repertoire shows about 700,000 distinct CDR3 sequences, around a third found once; its top ten account for about 18%. This clonotype was detected ten times or more. Its antigen remains unknown. The genes are TRBV7-2 and TRBJ2-5; maybe TRBD1 (5 bases). The sequence was obtained from a human donor in good health (CMV status not recorded). Some clones in this sample may be carry-over from other donors' samples. Here the sequenced sample was cultured PBMCs, taken from culture after CMV antigen stimulation. CDR3 in DNA: TGTGCCAGCAGCCCAAGACAGAGCCAAGAGACCCAGTACTTC. Translated, it gives CASSPRQSQETQYF.